This T cell receptor (beta chain) emerged from a study of OX40 agonist ivuxolimab in advanced cancers. Study overall: The treatment was a fully human IgG2 OX40 agonist, ivuxolimab. A history of anti-PD-1, anti-PD-L1 or anti-CTLA-4 therapy was acceptable, and approximately 40% had some. Partial responses were achieved by three patients: one hepatocellular carcinoma, two cutaneous melanoma. Patient treatment consisted of intravenous ivuxolimab administration every 2 weeks at 0.01 to 10 mg/kg.

Here immunoSEQ multiplex PCR was the method, and the copy in TCRdb shows in-frame clones only, minus some. The sample has about 50,000 clones, roughly 79% seen once; the top ten hold roughly 2.5%. Trimming left V 2 bases short and J 9 bases short, with 20 bases between. Germline CDR1 SEHNR, CDR2 FQNEAQ (reference sequence). The CDR3 runs 16 residues. This clone was recorded once. The rearrangement uses TRBV7-9 and TRBJ2-1, with D possibly TRBD2 on 5 matching bases. The source is an adult with an advanced solid tumor such as melanoma, head and neck, liver or kidney cancer. The starting material was CD4+ or CD8+ T cells sorted from blood, obtained in a trial of the OX40 agonist ivuxolimab. DNA of the CDR3: TGTGCCAGCAGCTTAAGGGTCACGGGAAGGTCATCTGAGCAGTTCTTC. Its translation: CASSLRVTGRSSEQFF.